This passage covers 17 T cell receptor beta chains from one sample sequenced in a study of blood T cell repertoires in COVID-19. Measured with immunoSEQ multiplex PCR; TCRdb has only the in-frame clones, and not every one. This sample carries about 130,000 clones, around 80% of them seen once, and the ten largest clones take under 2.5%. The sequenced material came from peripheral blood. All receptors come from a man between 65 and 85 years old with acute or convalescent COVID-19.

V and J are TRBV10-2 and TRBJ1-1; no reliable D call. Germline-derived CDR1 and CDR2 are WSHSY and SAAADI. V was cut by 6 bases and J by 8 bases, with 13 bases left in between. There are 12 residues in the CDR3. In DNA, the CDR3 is TGCGCCAGCAGACTTACCAATCGAGAAGCTTTCTTT. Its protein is CASRLTNREAFF.

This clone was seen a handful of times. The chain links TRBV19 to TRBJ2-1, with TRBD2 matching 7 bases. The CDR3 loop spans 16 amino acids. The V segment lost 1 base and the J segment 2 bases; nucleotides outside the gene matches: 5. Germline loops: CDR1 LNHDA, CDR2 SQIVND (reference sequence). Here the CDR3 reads CASSIVAAGAYNEQFF. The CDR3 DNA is TGTGCCAGTAGTATAGTAGCCGCGGGGGCCTACAATGAGCAGTTCTTC.

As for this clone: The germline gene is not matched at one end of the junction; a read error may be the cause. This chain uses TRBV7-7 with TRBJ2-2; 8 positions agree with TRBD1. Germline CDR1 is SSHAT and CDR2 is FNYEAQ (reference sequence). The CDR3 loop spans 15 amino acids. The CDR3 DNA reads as TGTGCTAGCAGCTTGCAGGGGGCGGGCACCGGGGAGCTGTTTTTT. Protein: CASSLQGAGTGELFF.

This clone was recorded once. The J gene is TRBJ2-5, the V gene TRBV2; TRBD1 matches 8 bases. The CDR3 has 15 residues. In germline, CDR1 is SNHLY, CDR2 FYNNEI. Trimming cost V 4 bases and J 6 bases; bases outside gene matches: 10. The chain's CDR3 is CASSAGGIRGQTQYF. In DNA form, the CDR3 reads TGTGCCAGCAGTGCAGGGGGCATCAGGGGTCAGACCCAGTACTTC.

The CDR3 protein is CASSVQLTGGINSPLHF. In DNA, the CDR3 is TGTGCCAGCAGCGTACAGCTGACAGGGGGCATTAATTCACCCCTCCACTTT. J is TRBJ1-6 and V is TRBV11-2, with TRBD1 matching over 10 bases. From germline, CDR1 is SGHAT and CDR2 FQNNGV. This CDR3 has 17 residues. V trimming: 5 bases; J trimming: 6 bases; junction bases outside the gene matches: 10.

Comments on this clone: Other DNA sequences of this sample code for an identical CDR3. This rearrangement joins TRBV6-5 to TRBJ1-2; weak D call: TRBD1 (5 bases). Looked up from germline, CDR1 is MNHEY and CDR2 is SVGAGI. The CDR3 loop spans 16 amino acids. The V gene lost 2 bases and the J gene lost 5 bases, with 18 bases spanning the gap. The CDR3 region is CASSYLRTGGGYGYTF. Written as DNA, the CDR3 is TGTGCCAGCAGTTACCTGAGAACAGGTGGAGGGTATGGCTACACCTTC.

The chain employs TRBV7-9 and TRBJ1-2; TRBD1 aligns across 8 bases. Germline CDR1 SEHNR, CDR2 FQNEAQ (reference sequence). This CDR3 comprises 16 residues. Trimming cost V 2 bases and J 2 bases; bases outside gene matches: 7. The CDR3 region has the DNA TGTGCCAGCAGCTTACCCGGTAGACAGGGGAACTATGGCTACACCTTC. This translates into CASSLPGRQGNYGYTF. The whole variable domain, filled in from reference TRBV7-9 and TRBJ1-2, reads DTGVSQNPRHKITKRGQNVTFRCDPISEHNRLYWYRQTLGQGPEFLTYFQNEAQLEKSRLLSDRFSAERPKGSFSTLEIQRTEQGDSAMYLCASSLPGRQGNYGYTFGSGTRLTVV.

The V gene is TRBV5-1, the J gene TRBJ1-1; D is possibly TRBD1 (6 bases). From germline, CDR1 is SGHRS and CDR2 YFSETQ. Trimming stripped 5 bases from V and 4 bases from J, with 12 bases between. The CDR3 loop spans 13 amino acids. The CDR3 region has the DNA TGCGCCAGCAGTACAGGGAGGGGCACTGAAGCTTTCTTT. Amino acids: CASSTGRGTEAFF.

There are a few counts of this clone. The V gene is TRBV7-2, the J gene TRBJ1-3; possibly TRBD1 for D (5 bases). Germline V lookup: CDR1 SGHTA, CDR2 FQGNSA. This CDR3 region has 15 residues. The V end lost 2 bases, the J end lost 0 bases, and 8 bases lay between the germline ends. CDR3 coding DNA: TGTGCCAGCAGCTTATGGGGGGGCTCTGGAAACACCATATATTTT. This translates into CASSLWGGSGNTIYF. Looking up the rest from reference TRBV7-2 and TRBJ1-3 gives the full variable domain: GAGVSQSPSNKVTEKGKDVELRCDPISGHTALYWYRQSLGQGLEFLIYFQGNSAPDKSGLPSDRFSAERTGGSVSTLTIQRTQQEDSAVYLCASSLWGGSGNTIYFGEGSWLTVV.

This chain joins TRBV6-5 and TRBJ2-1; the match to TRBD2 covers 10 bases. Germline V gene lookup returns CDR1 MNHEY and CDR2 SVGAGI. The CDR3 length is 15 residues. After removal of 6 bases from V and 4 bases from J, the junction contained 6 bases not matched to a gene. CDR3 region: CASRLLAGSYNEQFF. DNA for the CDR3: TGTGCCAGCAGGCTACTAGCGGGGTCATACAATGAGCAGTTCTTC.

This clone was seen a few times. Written as DNA, the CDR3 is TGTGCCAGCAGCCAAGAAAGGCTAGGTAACTATGGCTACACCTTC. It is translated as CASSQERLGNYGYTF. This chain connects TRBV4-2 to TRBJ1-2, with D hard to call. The CDR3 sequence is 15 residues long. Germline V gene sequence: CDR1 LGHNA, CDR2 YNFKEQ. Trimming took 0 bases from V and 1 from J, leaving 9 bases between them.

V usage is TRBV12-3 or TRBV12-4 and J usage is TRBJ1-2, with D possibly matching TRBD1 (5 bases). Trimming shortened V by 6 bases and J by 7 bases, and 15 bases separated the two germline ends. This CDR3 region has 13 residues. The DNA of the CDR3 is TGTGCCAGCAGGTTTTCAGGGAATAGTGGCTACACCTTC. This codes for CASRFSGNSGYTF.

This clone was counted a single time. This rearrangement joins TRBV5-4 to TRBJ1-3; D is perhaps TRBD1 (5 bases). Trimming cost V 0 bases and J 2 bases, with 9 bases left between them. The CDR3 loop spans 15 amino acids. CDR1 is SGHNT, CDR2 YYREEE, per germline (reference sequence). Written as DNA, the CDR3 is TGTGCCAGCAGCTTGGCCTTGGGGCCTGGAAACACCATATATTTT. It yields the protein CASSLALGPGNTIYF. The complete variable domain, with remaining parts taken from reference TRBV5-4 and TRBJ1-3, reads ETGVTQSPTHLIKTRGQQVTLRCSSQSGHNTVSWYQQALGQGPQFIFQYYREEENGRGNFPPRFSGLQFPNYSSELNVNALELDDSALYLCASSLALGPGNTIYFGEGSWLTVV.

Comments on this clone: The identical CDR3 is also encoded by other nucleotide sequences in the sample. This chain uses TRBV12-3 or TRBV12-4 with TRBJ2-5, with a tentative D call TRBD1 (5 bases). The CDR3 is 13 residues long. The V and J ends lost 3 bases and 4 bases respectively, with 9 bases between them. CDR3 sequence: CASSFQGSETQYF. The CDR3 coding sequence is TGTGCCAGCAGTTTTCAGGGATCAGAGACCCAGTACTTC.

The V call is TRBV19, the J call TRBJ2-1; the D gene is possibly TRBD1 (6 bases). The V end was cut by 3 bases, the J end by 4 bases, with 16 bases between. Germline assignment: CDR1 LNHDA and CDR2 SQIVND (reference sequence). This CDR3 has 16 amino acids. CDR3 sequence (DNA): TGTGCCAGTAGTATCTGGGGCAGGGGAAAATACAATGAGCAGTTCTTC. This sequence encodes CASSIWGRGKYNEQFF. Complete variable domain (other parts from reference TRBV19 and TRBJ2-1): DGGITQSPKYLFRKEGQNVTLSCEQNLNHDAMYWYRQDPGQGLRLIYYSQIVNDFQKGDIAEGYSVSREKKESFPLTVTSAQKNPTAFYLCASSIWGRGKYNEQFFGPGTRLTVL.

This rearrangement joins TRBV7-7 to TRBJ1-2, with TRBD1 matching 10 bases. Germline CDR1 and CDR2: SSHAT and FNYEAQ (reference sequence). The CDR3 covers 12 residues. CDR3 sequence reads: CAVGQGGSGYTF. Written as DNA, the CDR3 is TGTGCTGTCGGACAGGGGGGATCTGGCTACACCTTC.

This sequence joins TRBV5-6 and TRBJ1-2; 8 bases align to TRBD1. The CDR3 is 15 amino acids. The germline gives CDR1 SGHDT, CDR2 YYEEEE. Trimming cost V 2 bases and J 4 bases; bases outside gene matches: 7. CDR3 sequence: CASSLGTGNPYGYTF. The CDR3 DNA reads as TGTGCCAGCAGCTTAGGGACAGGCAACCCCTATGGCTACACCTTC.